The rows below give T cell receptor beta chains drawn from one sample of a study of T cell repertoires in cytomegalovirus infection. These receptors have no identified antigens. One entry per CDR3 protein results from TCRdb running MiXCR on the reads. The sample yields 300,000 to 400,000 distinct CDR3 sequences, 25% to 30% seen once. Specimen: cultured PBMCs, collected from culture after CMV antigen stimulation. Receptor source: a human donor in good health (CMV status not recorded). Some clones in this sample may be carry-over from other donors' samples. CDR3s include the opening cysteine and the closing phenylalanine or tryptophan. A D gene is named only where the DNA matches it firmly. Not all rows give a size; the values are once, few, many and, for expanded clones, a class.

D gene | J gene | V gene | clone size | CDR3 protein | CDR3 DNA
- | TRBJ2-4 | TRBV11-1 | - | CASSYSEGENIQYF | TGTGCCAGCAGTTACAGCGAAGGGGAAAACATTCAGTACTTC
- | TRBJ2-7 | TRBV6-8 | - | CASSNEKSNNFPYEQYF | TGTGCCAGCAGTAACGAAAAGTCGAATAACTTTCCCTACGAGCAGTACTTC
TRBD2 | TRBJ2-7 | TRBV4-2 | many | CASSQAVSGGTYSYEQYF | TGTGCCAGCAGCCAAGCAGTTAGCGGGGGTACCTACTCCTACGAGCAGTACTTC
- | TRBJ2-5 | TRBV12-5 | - | CASGLDQETQYF | TGTGCTAGTGGTTTGGACCAAGAGACCCAGTACTTC
- | TRBJ2-3 | TRBV27 | many | CASYLRGGTQYF | TGTGCCAGTTATCTTCGCGGGGGCACGCAGTATTTT
- | TRBJ1-3 | TRBV24-1 | once | CATSDLTGAGNTIYF | TGTGCCACCAGTGATTTGACGGGAGCTGGAAACACCATATATTTT
- | TRBJ2-7 | TRBV6-2/TRBV6-3 | - | CASSDSYPKPEQYF | TGTGCCAGCAGCGACAGCTACCCCAAACCAGAGCAGTACTTC
- | TRBJ1-6 | TRBV7-9 | few | CASTLDGVGSLHF | TGTGCCAGCACCCTGGACGGGGTTGGGTCCCTCCACTTT
- | TRBJ1-6 | TRBV4-1 | - | CASSSPDSYNSPLHF | TGCGCCAGCAGCTCCCCAGACTCCTATAATTCACCCCTCCACTTT
TRBD1 | TRBJ1-1 | TRBV20-1 | - | CSARVTGGEAFF | TGCAGTGCTAGAGTAACAGGGGGCGAAGCTTTCTTT
- | TRBJ2-4 | TRBV12-3/TRBV12-4 | once | CASSSPIRIQYF | TGTGCCAGCAGTTCGCCGATACGCATTCAGTACTTC
- | TRBJ2-6 | TRBV19 | many | CASSPQQGTGANVLTF | TGTGCCAGTAGTCCGCAACAGGGTACTGGGGCCAACGTCCTGACTTTC
- | TRBJ2-5 | TRBV11-1 | - | CASSHGGTQYF | TGTGCCAGCAGCCACGGTGGGACCCAGTACTTC
- | TRBJ2-2 | TRBV19 | few | CATMTALNTGELFF | TGTGCCACCATGACAGCGTTGAACACCGGGGAGCTGTTTTTT
- | TRBJ1-4 | TRBV5-4 | - | CASSLGPGWGTNEKLFF | TGTGCCAGCAGCCTCGGCCCAGGGTGGGGAACTAATGAAAAACTGTTTTTT
TRBD1 | TRBJ2-7 | TRBV15 | - | CATSRETGTGGEEQYF | TGTGCCACCAGCAGAGAAACCGGGACAGGGGGCGAGGAGCAGTACTTC
TRBD2 | TRBJ2-7 | TRBV7-8 | - | CASSLGLAHEQYF | TGTGCCAGCAGCTTAGGACTAGCCCACGAGCAGTACTTC
- | TRBJ2-4 | TRBV12-3/TRBV12-4 | few | CASRLQGGLNIQYF | TGTGCCAGCAGATTACAGGGTGGCCTCAACATTCAGTACTTC
TRBD1 | TRBJ1-1 | TRBV12-3/TRBV12-4 | - | CASTRGFAEAFF | TGTGCCAGCACCAGGGGGTTCGCTGAAGCTTTCTTT
TRBD2 | TRBJ2-3 | TRBV11-2 | - | CASSPRIAGASDTQYF | TGTGCCAGCAGCCCGCGGATAGCGGGAGCTTCAGATACGCAGTATTTT
- | TRBJ2-2 | TRBV5-1 | - | CASSPSGPNTGELFF | TGCGCCAGCAGCCCTTCGGGACCAAACACCGGGGAGCTGTTTTTT
TRBD2 | TRBJ2-5 | TRBV4-1 | many | CASSTTSGRMETQYF | TGCGCCAGCAGCACGACTAGCGGGAGGATGGAGACCCAGTACTTC
TRBD1 | TRBJ1-1 | TRBV5-4 | - | CAIQPGQGILNTEAFF | TGTGCCATCCAACCGGGACAGGGGATATTGAACACTGAAGCTTTCTTT
TRBD1 | TRBJ1-1 | TRBV19 | - | CASSIDLTTGVRTEAFF | TGTGCCAGTAGTATAGATCTCACGACAGGGGTACGGACTGAAGCTTTCTTT
TRBD1 | TRBJ2-3 | TRBV5-1 | - | CASSDMRQGTDTQYF | TGCGCCAGCAGTGACATGAGACAGGGGACAGATACGCAGTATTTT
- | TRBJ2-6 | TRBV7-3 | - | CASSSDPPGVFSGANVLTF | TGTGCCAGCAGCTCGGATCCTCCAGGCGTCTTCTCTGGGGCCAACGTCCTGACTTTC
- | TRBJ2-3 | TRBV7-2 | - | CASSFTGTSTDTQYF | TGTGCCAGCAGCTTTACCGGGACTAGCACAGATACGCAGTATTTT
- | TRBJ1-1 | TRBV29-1 | - | CSVNRDFTEAFF | TGCAGCGTTAATAGGGATTTTACTGAAGCTTTCTTT
- | TRBJ2-2 | TRBV28 | many | CASSGLGANTGELFF | TGTGCCAGCAGTGGCCTAGGGGCCAACACCGGGGAGCTGTTTTTT
- | TRBJ2-5 | TRBV6-1 | many | CASSSPGSETQYF | TGTGCCAGCAGCTCCCCGGGTTCAGAGACCCAGTACTTC
- | TRBJ1-2 | TRBV4-1 | few | CASSQDPANYGYTF | TGCGCCAGCAGCCAAGATCCGGCTAACTATGGCTACACCTTC
TRBD1 | TRBJ2-2 | TRBV28 | - | CASRRRGSDTGELFF | TGTGCCAGCAGACGCAGGGGGTCGGACACCGGGGAGCTGTTTTTT
- | TRBJ2-3 | TRBV30 | - | CAWSQSLGYSSTDTQYF | TGTGCCTGGAGTCAAAGTCTCGGGTATTCTAGCACAGATACGCAGTATTTT
- | TRBJ1-4 | TRBV6-2/TRBV6-3 | few | CASSFLTSAPTNEKLFF | TGTGCCAGCAGTTTCCTTACCTCGGCACCAACTAATGAAAAACTGTTTTTT
- | TRBJ2-2 | TRBV9 | few | CASSSKDYYTGELFF | TGTGCCAGCAGCTCAAAGGACTACTACACCGGGGAGCTGTTTTTT
- | TRBJ1-6 | TRBV7-9 | - | CASSLGGGSLHSPLHF | TGTGCCAGCAGCTTAGGGGGGGGCTCACTGCATTCACCCCTCCACTTT
- | TRBJ2-3 | TRBV15 | few | CATSSWVPTGYMQYF | TGTGCCACCAGCTCATGGGTCCCGACAGGATATATGCAGTATTTT
TRBD1 | TRBJ1-4 | TRBV10-2 | - | CASSESGQGWEKLFF | TGCGCCAGCAGTGAGTCAGGACAGGGCTGGGAAAAACTGTTTTTT
TRBD1 | TRBJ1-5 | TRBV2 | - | CASSETSGGGAYNQPQHF | TGTGCCAGCAGTGAAACCTCGGGAGGGGGCGCCTACAATCAGCCCCAGCATTTT
- | TRBJ1-5 | TRBV28 | - | CASSFFSGIGNQPQHF | TGTGCCAGCAGTTTTTTTTCAGGGATCGGCAATCAGCCCCAGCATTTT
TRBD2 | TRBJ2-3 | TRBV24-1 | few | CATSDPRSGVDTQYF | TGTGCCACCAGTGACCCTCGCAGCGGGGTTGATACGCAGTATTTT
TRBD1 | TRBJ1-4 | TRBV28 | few | CASSVTGNVNEKLFF | TGTGCCAGCAGTGTGACAGGGAACGTTAATGAAAAACTGTTTTTT
TRBD1 | TRBJ2-4 | TRBV5-5 | few | CASSPDREGQYF | TGTGCCAGCAGCCCGGACAGGGAAGGGCAGTACTTC
- | TRBJ1-1 | TRBV11-3 | few | CASSLGGPGTEAFF | TGTGCCAGCAGCTTAGGCGGGCCGGGCACTGAAGCTTTCTTT
TRBD2 | TRBJ2-7 | TRBV6-5 | - | CASSSGLAGGQYF | TGTGCCAGCAGCTCGGGACTAGCGGGAGGGCAGTACTTC
- | TRBJ2-7 | TRBV6-1 | - | CASSEGLGLGVDEQYF | TGTGCCAGCAGTGAAGGGTTAGGGCTAGGAGTGGACGAGCAGTACTTC
- | TRBJ1-1 | TRBV7-8 | - | CASSPRRGVNTEAFF | TGTGCCAGCAGCCCTCGGCGGGGGGTGAACACTGAAGCTTTCTTT
TRBD1 | TRBJ2-5 | TRBV6-6 | once | CASSFRSGTGGQETQYF | TGTGCCAGCAGTTTTCGAAGCGGGACAGGGGGTCAAGAGACCCAGTACTTC
- | TRBJ1-1 | TRBV10-3 | many | CAISVKGLTEAFF | TGTGCCATCAGTGTAAAGGGGCTCACTGAAGCTTTCTTT
TRBD1 | TRBJ1-2 | TRBV7-2 | few | CASSSTTGGSYGYTF | TGTGCCAGCAGCTCTACTACAGGGGGTAGCTATGGCTACACCTTC
- | TRBJ2-5 | TRBV10-3 | - | CAISDGRDETQYF | TGTGCCATCAGTGACGGCAGGGACGAGACCCAGTACTTC
- | TRBJ1-2 | TRBV15 | - | CATSRDRAAVNYGYTF | TGTGCCACCAGCAGGGACCGGGCCGCAGTTAACTATGGCTACACCTTC
TRBD2 | TRBJ2-5 | TRBV11-2 | - | CASSLSRLAGVQETQYF | TGTGCCAGCAGCTTGAGCAGGCTAGCGGGAGTCCAAGAGACCCAGTACTTC
TRBD1 | TRBJ1-2 | TRBV12-5 | few | CASGTGGYGYTF | TGTGCTAGTGGTACAGGGGGGTATGGCTACACCTTC